Each of the 26 T cell receptor beta chains below was sequenced from the same sample in a study of human T cells and chemical hapten exposure. TCRdb re-analysed the RACE reads in MiXCR, keeping a single row per CDR3 protein. The sample includes under 200,000 distinct CDR3 sequences, 13% to 15% of them seen just once. This sample's time point: patch test 1, 2 weeks after DPC sensitization. Treatment denoted: therapeutic diphenylcyclopropenone sensitization with weekly scalp DPC. The material sequenced was whole blood, taken in connection with sensitization to the hapten diphenylcyclopropenone (DPC). These receptors originate from a woman aged 30 to 39 with alopecia areata. Some clones in this sample may be carry-over from other donors' samples.

V usage is TRBV3-1 and J usage is TRBJ2-7, with D perhaps TRBD2 (6 bases). CDR1 is LGHDT, CDR2 YNNKEL, per germline (reference sequence). This CDR3 comprises 16 residues. V was clipped by 4 bases and J by 5 bases, with 21 bases between them. CDR3 in DNA: TGTGCCAGCAGCCCCCCTCCCGGGAGACAAAAAGACGAGCAGTACTTC. Protein product: CASSPPPGRQKDEQYF.

The chain links TRBV20-1 to TRBJ2-7; D ambiguous. The CDR3 totals 11 residues. Germline CDR1 DFQATT, CDR2 SNEGSKA (reference sequence). V was shortened by 2 bases and J by 2 bases, with 4 bases between the two germline ends. Written as DNA, the CDR3 is TGCAGTGCTAGAAAACCCTACGAGCAGTACTTC. Protein product: CSARKPYEQYF.

In this sample, this clonotype turned up many times. The chain is built from TRBV29-1 and TRBJ1-1; D unresolved. The CDR3 has 13 residues. V dropped 6 bases and J dropped 7 bases, with 18 bases sitting between them. Looked up from germline, CDR1 is SQVTM and CDR2 is ANQGSEA. CDR3 DNA: TGCAGCGTCCACGGGCACAATTGGGATGAAGCTTTCTTT. This encodes CSVHGHNWDEAFF.

V usage is TRBV7-2 and J usage is TRBJ2-5; TRBD2 matches at 11 bases. The CDR3 runs 16 residues. Germline V gene lookup returns CDR1 SGHTA and CDR2 FQGNSA. The V segment lost 4 bases and the J segment 4 bases; nucleotides outside the gene matches: 8. In DNA, the CDR3 is TGTGCCAGCAGCTCACTACGACTAGCGGGAACAGAGACCCAGTACTTC. Translated, it gives CASSSLRLAGTETQYF.

There are a few counts of this clonotype. V gene TRBV20-1 combines with J gene TRBJ2-5, with unresolved D. Trimming pared 5 bases from V and 3 bases from J, leaving 13 bases between. This CDR3 region has 13 residues. Per the germline V gene, CDR1 is DFQATT and CDR2 is SNEGSKA (reference sequence). CDR3: CSAPPLGEETQYF. CDR3 nucleotide sequence: TGCAGTGCTCCACCCCTTGGGGAAGAGACCCAGTACTTC.

A note on this clonotype: One end of the junction varies from germline; a read error may be responsible. The chain carries TRBV6-5 and TRBJ1-1, with a weak D call TRBD1 (5 bases). CDR3 size: 14 residues. Germline V gene sequence: CDR1 MNHEY, CDR2 SVGAGI. The CDR3 protein is CDSIPTGGNTEAFF. The CDR3, as DNA: TGTGACAGCATCCCCACAGGCGGGAACACTGAAGCTTTCTTT.

J is TRBJ1-6 and V is TRBV7-9; the D is unclear. The CDR3 has 13 amino acids. Trimming removed 0 bases from V and 9 bases from J, with 6 bases in between. Germline V lookup: CDR1 SEHNR, CDR2 FQNEAQ (reference sequence). CDR3 in amino acids: CASSLAGTSPLHF. The CDR3 coding sequence is TGTGCCAGCAGCTTAGCTGGCACTTCACCCCTCCACTTT.

The chain combines TRBV28 with TRBJ1-5, with a tentative D call TRBD1 (5 bases). Trimming took off 0 bases at V and 0 bases at J, with 9 bases between the two ends. This CDR3 is 16 amino acids long. Germline assignment: CDR1 MDHEN and CDR2 SYDVKM. The CDR3 sequence: CASSLWTAASNQPQHF. The CDR3 DNA sequence: TGTGCCAGCAGTTTATGGACAGCGGCTAGCAATCAGCCCCAGCATTTT.

The rearrangement uses TRBV20-1 and TRBJ2-3; D unclear. The V gene's germline CDR1 is DFQATT and CDR2 SNEGSKA (reference sequence). Trimming shortened V by 6 bases and J by 3 bases, and 7 bases separated the two germline ends. The CDR3 has 11 amino acids. CDR3 sequence reads: CSAMRTDTQYF. The CDR3 DNA reads as TGCAGTGCCATGCGAACAGATACGCAGTATTTT.

This clonotype was detected many times. The rearrangement uses TRBV28 and TRBJ2-7; weak D call: TRBD2 (5 bases). This CDR3 is built from 11 residues. From germline, CDR1 is MDHEN and CDR2 SYDVKM. V lost 10 bases and J 3 bases, leaving 10 bases between the germline ends. Here the CDR3 DNA reads TGTGCCACCGAGGGCAGCTACGAGCAGTACTTC. Its protein is CATEGSYEQYF.

V gene TRBV4-2 combines with J gene TRBJ1-2; TRBD1 aligns across 10 bases. Germline values: CDR1 LGHNA, CDR2 YNFKEQ. V trimming: 0 bases; J trimming: 2 bases; junction bases outside the gene matches: 3. The CDR3 length is 16 residues. The DNA of the CDR3 is TGTGCCAGCAGCCAAGACATGACAGGGGGCAACTATGGCTACACCTTC. Protein: CASSQDMTGGNYGYTF.

The chain carries TRBV11-3 and TRBJ2-5, with a weak D call TRBD2 (5 bases). Germline CDR1 reads SGHNT; CDR2 reads YENEEA. Trimming left V 5 bases short and J 6 bases short, with 16 bases between. The CDR3 is 14 amino acids. CDR3 sequence: CASSEDGVRQTQYF. The CDR3 DNA is TGTGCCAGCAGCGAGGACGGGGTCAGGCAGACCCAGTACTTC. Full variable domain (remainder filled in from reference TRBV11-3 and TRBJ2-5): EAGVVQSPRYKIIEKKQPVAFWCNPISGHNTLYWYLQNLGQGPELLIRYENEEAVDDSQLPKDRFSAERLKGVDSTLKIQPAELGDSAVYLCASSEDGVRQTQYFGPGTRLLVL.

CDR3 in amino acids: CSVKWDGSGNQPQHF. The CDR3 DNA follows: TGCAGCGTGAAATGGGACGGGTCGGGCAATCAGCCCCAGCATTTT. The chain couples TRBV29-1 to TRBJ1-5, with a possible D match to TRBD1 (5 bases). Trimming removed 6 bases from V and 2 bases from J, with 17 bases in between. The CDR3 has 15 amino acids. Per the germline V gene, CDR1 is SQVTM and CDR2 is ANQGSEA.

This clonotype was recorded many times. The rearrangement joins TRBV5-4 to TRBJ2-1, with 8 nucleotides matching TRBD2. The CDR3 totals 17 residues. Germline trimming cut 4 bases from V and 0 bases from J; bases unmatched to any gene: 9. Germline V CDR1 and CDR2: SGHNT, YYREEE (reference sequence). The CDR3 protein is CASSKVSGTSSYNEQFF. The CDR3 nucleotides read TGTGCCAGCAGCAAAGTTAGCGGGACGAGCTCCTACAATGAGCAGTTCTTC. Variable domain in full (rest from reference TRBV5-4 and TRBJ2-1): ETGVTQSPTHLIKTRGQQVTLRCSSQSGHNTVSWYQQALGQGPQFIFQYYREEENGRGNFPPRFSGLQFPNYSSELNVNALELDDSALYLCASSKVSGTSSYNEQFFGPGTRLTVL.

The V call is TRBV29-1, the J call TRBJ2-1; no reliable D call. Germline CDR1 and CDR2: SQVTM and ANQGSEA. The CDR3 covers 12 residues. Between the trimmed V and J ends, which lost 1 base and 7 bases, there was a span of 8 bases. The CDR3 here is CSVEVSGNEQFF. For the CDR3, the DNA is TGCAGCGTTGAAGTCTCCGGGAATGAGCAGTTCTTC.

This clonotype was seen many times. This sequence joins TRBV6-1 and TRBJ1-2; no clear D. V lost 3 bases to trimming and J lost 8 bases, with 16 bases between them. The CDR3 spans 14 residues. Per germline, CDR1 MNHNS and CDR2 SASEGT. This chain's CDR3 is CASSDGLPERGYTF. CDR3 nucleotide sequence: TGTGCCAGCAGTGATGGACTGCCCGAGCGGGGCTACACCTTC.

A remark on this clonotype: Compared with germline, one end of the junction differs, possibly owing to a read error. The rearrangement uses TRBV6-5 and TRBJ2-3, with 8 positions matching TRBD2. The CDR3 runs to 17 residues. The germline CDR1 and CDR2 sequences are MNHEY and SVGAGI. CDR3 nucleotide sequence: TGTGCCAGCAGCTACTCTTTTGGTGGCGGGGGGACAGATACGCAGTATTTT. Its protein is CASSYSFGGGGTDTQYF.

This clonotype has more than one count but fewer than ten. The rearrangement uses TRBV5-8 and TRBJ2-5; D call uncertain. V lost 4 bases, J lost 4 bases, and 17 bases lay in between. The CDR3 extends over 15 amino acids. Germline CDR1 SGHTS, CDR2 YDEGEE. DNA for the CDR3: TGTGCCAGCAGCCCCCGGGTCAGCTCAGGAGAGACCCAGTACTTC. The encoded protein is CASSPRVSSGETQYF.

This clonotype has ten or more counts. The chain links TRBV7-3 to TRBJ2-2; D gene unclear. V was cut by 1 base and J by 5 bases, with 5 bases left in between. The germline gives CDR1 SGHTA, CDR2 FQGTGA. This CDR3 has 13 amino acids. Written as DNA, the CDR3 is TGTGCCAGCAGCTTAAAAAAGACCGGGGAGCTGTTTTTT. Residues: CASSLKKTGELFF. Based on the CDR3 plus reference TRBV7-3 and TRBJ2-2, the full variable domain is GAGVSQTPSNKVTEKGKYVELRCDPISGHTALYWYRQSLGQGPEFLIYFQGTGAADDSGLPNDRFFAVRPEGSVSTLKIQRTERGDSAVYLCASSLKKTGELFFGEGSRLTVL.

This clonotype was observed many times. The chain carries TRBV28 and TRBJ1-3; D gene uncertain. This CDR3 contains 16 residues. Per germline, CDR1 MDHEN and CDR2 SYDVKM. V shed 2 bases and J shed 0 bases, with 11 bases lying between them. CDR3 sequence reads: CASSLPSRASGNTIYF. The CDR3 DNA follows: TGTGCCAGCAGTTTACCGTCAAGGGCCTCTGGAAACACCATATATTTT.

This sequence joins TRBV7-9 and TRBJ2-2; 9 bases fit TRBD2. The germline V gene encodes CDR1 SEHNR and CDR2 FQNEAQ (reference sequence). Trimming took 5 bases from V and 2 from J; bases not matched to a gene: 6. The CDR3 has 16 amino acids. The CDR3 spells CASSHPTSGNTGELFF. CDR3 bases: TGTGCCAGCAGCCACCCGACTAGCGGAAACACCGGGGAGCTGTTTTTT.

This clonotype turned up a few times. This chain connects TRBV5-1 to TRBJ2-7; weak D call: TRBD2 (5 bases). The V gene's germline CDR1 is SGHRS and CDR2 YFSETQ. Trimming stripped 2 bases from V and 12 bases from J, with 18 bases between. The CDR3 runs 13 residues. The CDR3 nucleotides read TGCGCCAGCAGCTTTGGATTCGGGGAGAACACGTACTTC. It codes for CASSFGFGENTYF.

This clonotype was recorded many times. The chain carries TRBV20-1 and TRBJ2-5; 8 bases are a match to TRBD2. This CDR3 spans 14 amino acids. From germline, CDR1 is DFQATT and CDR2 SNEGSKA (reference sequence). Germline trimming cut 5 bases from V and 4 bases from J; bases unmatched to any gene: 9. CDR3 protein: CSAPNTAGVETQYF. Here the CDR3 DNA reads TGCAGTGCTCCCAACACAGCGGGGGTAGAGACCCAGTACTTC.

This clonotype was seen a few times. J is TRBJ2-7 and V is TRBV6-6; 7 nucleotides match TRBD1. Germline values: CDR1 MNHNY, CDR2 SVGAGI (reference sequence). The CDR3 is made up of 18 amino acids. The junction had 14 bases not matched to a gene; V was cut back by 0 bases and J by 3 bases. CDR3 DNA: TGTGCCAGCAGTTACTCAGGGGGCGGAGGCTCCCCTCTCTACGAGCAGTACTTC. This encodes CASSYSGGGGSPLYEQYF.

This clonotype was counted between two and nine times. CDR3 loop: CASSYSSGFYNEQFF. Written as DNA, the CDR3 is TGTGCCAGCAGTTACTCCAGCGGATTCTACAATGAGCAGTTCTTC. The chain is built from TRBV6-2 or TRBV6-3 and TRBJ2-1; D might be TRBD2 (5 bases). V was clipped by 0 bases and J by 3 bases, with 9 bases between them. CDR3 length: 15 amino acids. The V gene's germline CDR1 is MNHEY and CDR2 SVGEGT.

This clonotype occurred a few times. The V gene is TRBV4-3, the J gene TRBJ2-3; no reliable D call. This CDR3 comprises 13 residues. CDR1 and CDR2 from the germline V gene are LGHNA and YSLEER. The germline V and J ends were trimmed by 1 base and 8 bases, with 10 bases remaining between them. CDR3 DNA sequence: TGCGCCAGCAGCCAAGGGGCGTCGGGTACGCAGTATTTT. It yields the protein CASSQGASGTQYF.